This T cell receptor beta chain was sequenced during a study of technical replicates of blood from a handful of donors. Germline assignment: CDR1 MNHEY and CDR2 SVGAGI. Deletions cut 6 bases from V and 1 base from J, with 16 bases between. This CDR3 contains 15 residues. Clones were read by immunoSEQ multiplex PCR, and TCRdb kept only the in-frame ones, dropping some. The sample lists 85,000 to 100,000 clones, approximately 94% occurring once. This chain links TRBV6-5 with TRBJ2-7; tentative D call: TRBD1 (5 bases). This receptor was obtained from a human donor in good health. What was sequenced was T cells isolated from PBMCs. CDR3 protein: CASSRYAQGSYEQYF. The CDR3 DNA reads TGTGCCAGCAGCCGCTACGCCCAGGGATCCTACGAGCAGTACTTC.